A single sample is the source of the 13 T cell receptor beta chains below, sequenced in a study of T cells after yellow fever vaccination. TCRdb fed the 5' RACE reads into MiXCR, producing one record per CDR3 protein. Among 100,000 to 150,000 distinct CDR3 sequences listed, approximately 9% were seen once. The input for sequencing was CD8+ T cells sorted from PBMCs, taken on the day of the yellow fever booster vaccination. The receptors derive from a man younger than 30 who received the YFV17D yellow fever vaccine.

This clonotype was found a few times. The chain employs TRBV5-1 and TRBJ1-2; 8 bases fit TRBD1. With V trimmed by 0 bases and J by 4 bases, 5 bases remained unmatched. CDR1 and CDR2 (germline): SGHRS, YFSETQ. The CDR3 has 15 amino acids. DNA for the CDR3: TGCGCCAGCAGCTTGGCCAGGGGGCAGGGCTATGGCTACACCTTC. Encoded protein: CASSLARGQGYGYTF.

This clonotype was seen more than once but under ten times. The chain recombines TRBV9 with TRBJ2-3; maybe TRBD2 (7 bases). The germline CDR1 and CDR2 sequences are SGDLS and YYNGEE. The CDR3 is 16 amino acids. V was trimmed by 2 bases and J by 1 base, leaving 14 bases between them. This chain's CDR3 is CASSVRGLPGTDTQYF. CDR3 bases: TGTGCCAGCAGCGTGCGGGGGCTGCCGGGCACAGATACGCAGTATTTT.

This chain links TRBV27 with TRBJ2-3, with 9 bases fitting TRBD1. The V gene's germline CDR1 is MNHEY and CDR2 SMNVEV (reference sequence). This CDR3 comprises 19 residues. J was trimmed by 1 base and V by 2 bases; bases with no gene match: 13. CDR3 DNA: TGTGCCAGCAGTTTAAGTCTTTTCGACAGGGGGTGGGGCACAGATACGCAGTATTTT. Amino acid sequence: CASSLSLFDRGWGTDTQYF.

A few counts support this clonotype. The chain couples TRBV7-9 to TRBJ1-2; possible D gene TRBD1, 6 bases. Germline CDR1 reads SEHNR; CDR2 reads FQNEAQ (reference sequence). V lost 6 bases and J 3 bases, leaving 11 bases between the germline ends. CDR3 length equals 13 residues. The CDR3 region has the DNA TGTGCCAGCAGGTCGGACAGCGACTATGGCTACACCTTC. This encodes CASRSDSDYGYTF.

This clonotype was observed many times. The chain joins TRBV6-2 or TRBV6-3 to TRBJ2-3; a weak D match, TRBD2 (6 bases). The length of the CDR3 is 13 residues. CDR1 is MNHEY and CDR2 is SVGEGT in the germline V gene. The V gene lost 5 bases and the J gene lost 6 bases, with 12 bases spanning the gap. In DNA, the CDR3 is TGTGCCAGCAGTCCGAGGGACTCCGATACGCAGTATTTT. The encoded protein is CASSPRDSDTQYF.

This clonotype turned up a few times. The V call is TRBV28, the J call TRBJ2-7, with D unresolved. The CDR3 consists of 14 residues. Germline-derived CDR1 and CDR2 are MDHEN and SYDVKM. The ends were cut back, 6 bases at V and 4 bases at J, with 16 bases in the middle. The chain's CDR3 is CASSRTANDYEQYV. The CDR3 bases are TGTGCCAGCAGCCGTACAGCAAATGATTACGAGCAGTACGTC.

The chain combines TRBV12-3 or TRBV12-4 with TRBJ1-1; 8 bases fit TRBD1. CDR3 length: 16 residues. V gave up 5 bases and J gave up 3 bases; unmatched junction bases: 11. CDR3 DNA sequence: TGTGCCAGCAGTCCATTAGGACAGGGAGGGGACACTGAAGCTTTCTTT. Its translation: CASSPLGQGGDTEAFF.

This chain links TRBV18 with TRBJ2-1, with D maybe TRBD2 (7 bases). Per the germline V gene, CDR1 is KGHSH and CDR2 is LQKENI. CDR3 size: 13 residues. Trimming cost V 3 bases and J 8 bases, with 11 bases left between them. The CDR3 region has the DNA TGTGCCAGCTCACCGGGGGGGCCGTATGAGCAGTTCTTC. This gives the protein CASSPGGPYEQFF.

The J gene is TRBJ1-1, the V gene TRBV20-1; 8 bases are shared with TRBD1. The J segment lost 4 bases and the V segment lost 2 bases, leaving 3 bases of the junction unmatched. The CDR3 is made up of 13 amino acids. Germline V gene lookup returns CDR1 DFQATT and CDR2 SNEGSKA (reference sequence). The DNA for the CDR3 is TGCAGTGCTAGATCGGACAGGGTCACTGAAGCTTTCTTT. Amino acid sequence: CSARSDRVTEAFF.

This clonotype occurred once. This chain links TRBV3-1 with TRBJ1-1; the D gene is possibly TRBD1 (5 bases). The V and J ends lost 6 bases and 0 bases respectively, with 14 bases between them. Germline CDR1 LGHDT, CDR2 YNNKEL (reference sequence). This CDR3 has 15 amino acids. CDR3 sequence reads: CASSPGGYMNTEAFF. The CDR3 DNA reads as TGTGCCAGCAGTCCTGGGGGGTACATGAACACTGAAGCTTTCTTT.

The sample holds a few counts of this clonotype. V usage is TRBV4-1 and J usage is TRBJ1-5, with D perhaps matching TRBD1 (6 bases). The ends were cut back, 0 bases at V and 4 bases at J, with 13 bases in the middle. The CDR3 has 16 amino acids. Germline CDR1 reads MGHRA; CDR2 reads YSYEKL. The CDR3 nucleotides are TGCGCCAGCAGCCAAGAGGGAACAGGGCGGAATCAGCCCCAGCATTTT. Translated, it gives CASSQEGTGRNQPQHF.

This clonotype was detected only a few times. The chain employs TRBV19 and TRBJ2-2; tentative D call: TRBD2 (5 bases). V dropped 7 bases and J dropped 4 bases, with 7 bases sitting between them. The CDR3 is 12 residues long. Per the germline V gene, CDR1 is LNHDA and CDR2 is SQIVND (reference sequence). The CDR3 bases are TGTGCCAGTATCGCGGGCACCGGGGAGCTGTTTTTT. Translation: CASIAGTGELFF.

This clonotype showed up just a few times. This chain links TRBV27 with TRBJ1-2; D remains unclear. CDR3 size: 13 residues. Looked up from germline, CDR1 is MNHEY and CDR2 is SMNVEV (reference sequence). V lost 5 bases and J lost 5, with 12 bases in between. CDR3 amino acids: CASSPARSYGYTF. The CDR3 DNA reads TGTGCCAGCAGTCCAGCACGGTCATATGGCTACACCTTC.